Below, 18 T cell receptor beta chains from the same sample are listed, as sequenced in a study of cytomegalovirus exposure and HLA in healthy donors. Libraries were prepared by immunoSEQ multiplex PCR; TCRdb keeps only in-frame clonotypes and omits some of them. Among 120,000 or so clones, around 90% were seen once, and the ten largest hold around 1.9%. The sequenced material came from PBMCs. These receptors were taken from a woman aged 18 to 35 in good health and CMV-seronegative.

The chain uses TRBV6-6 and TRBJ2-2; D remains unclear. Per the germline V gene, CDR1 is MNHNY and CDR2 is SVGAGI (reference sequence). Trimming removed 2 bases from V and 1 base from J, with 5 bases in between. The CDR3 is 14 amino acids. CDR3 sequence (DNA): TGTGCCAGCAGTTACAACAGGAACACCGGGGAGCTGTTTTTT. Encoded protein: CASSYNRNTGELFF.

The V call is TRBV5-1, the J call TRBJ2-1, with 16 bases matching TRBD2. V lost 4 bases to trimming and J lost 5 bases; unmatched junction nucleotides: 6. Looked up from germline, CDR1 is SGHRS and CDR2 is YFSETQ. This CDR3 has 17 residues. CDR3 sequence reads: CASSGSGTSGRDNEQFF. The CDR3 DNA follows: TGCGCCAGCAGCGGCTCCGGGACTAGCGGGAGGGACAATGAGCAGTTCTTC.

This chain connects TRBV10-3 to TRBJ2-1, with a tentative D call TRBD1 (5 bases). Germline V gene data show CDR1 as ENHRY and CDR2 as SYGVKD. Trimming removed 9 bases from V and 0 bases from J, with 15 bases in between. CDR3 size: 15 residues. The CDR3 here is CAITQVQSSYNEQFF. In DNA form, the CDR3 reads TGTGCCATAACACAGGTCCAGAGCTCCTACAATGAGCAGTTCTTC.

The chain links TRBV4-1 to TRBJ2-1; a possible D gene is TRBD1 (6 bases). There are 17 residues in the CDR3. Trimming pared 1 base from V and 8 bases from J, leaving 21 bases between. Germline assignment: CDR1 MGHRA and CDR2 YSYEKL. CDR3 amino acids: CASSQASVRGDRDEQFF. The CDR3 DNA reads TGCGCCAGCAGCCAAGCCTCGGTCAGGGGAGACCGTGATGAGCAGTTCTTC.

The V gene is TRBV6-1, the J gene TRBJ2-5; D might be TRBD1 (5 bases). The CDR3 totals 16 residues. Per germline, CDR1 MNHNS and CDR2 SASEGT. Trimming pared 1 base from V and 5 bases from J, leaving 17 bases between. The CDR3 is CASSEGGSNDWETQYF. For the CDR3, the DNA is TGTGCCAGCAGTGAAGGGGGCAGTAACGACTGGGAGACCCAGTACTTC.

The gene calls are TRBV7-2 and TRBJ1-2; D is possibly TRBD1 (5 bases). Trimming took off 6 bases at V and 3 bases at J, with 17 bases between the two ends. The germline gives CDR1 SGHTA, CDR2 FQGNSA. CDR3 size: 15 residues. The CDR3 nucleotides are TGTGCCAGCAGTCAGACTTTACAGGTGGACTATGGCTACACCTTC. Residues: CASSQTLQVDYGYTF.

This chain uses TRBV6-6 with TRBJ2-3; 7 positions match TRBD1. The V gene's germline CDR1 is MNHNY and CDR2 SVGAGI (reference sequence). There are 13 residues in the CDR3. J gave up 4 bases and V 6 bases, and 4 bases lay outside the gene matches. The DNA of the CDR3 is TGTGCCAGCAGACAAGGGGGCCCAGATACGCAGTATTTT. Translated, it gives CASRQGGPDTQYF.

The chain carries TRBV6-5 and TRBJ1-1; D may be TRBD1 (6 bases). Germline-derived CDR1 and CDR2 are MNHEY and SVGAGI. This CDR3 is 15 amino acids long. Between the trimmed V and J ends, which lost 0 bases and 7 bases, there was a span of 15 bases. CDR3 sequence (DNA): TGTGCCAGCAGTTACTCGGGCAGGGGCCCAGATGAAGCTTTCTTT. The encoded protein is CASSYSGRGPDEAFF.

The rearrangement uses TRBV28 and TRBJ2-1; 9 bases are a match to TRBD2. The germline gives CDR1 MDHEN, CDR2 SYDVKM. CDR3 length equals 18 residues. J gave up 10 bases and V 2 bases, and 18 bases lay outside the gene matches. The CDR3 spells CASSLETSGILLTGEQFF. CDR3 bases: TGTGCCAGCAGTTTAGAGACTAGCGGTATTCTCCTGACCGGGGAGCAGTTCTTC.

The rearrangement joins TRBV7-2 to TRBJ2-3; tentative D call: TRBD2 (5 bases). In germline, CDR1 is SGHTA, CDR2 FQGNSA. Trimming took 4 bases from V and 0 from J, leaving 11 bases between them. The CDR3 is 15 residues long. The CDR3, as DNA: TGTGCCAGCAGCTGGACTCGCCATAGCACAGATACGCAGTATTTT. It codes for CASSWTRHSTDTQYF.

CDR3 DNA sequence: TGTGCCAGCAGTGATTTGGGGTTTAGGGGTGGCTACACCTTC. This sequence encodes CASSDLGFRGGYTF. V gene TRBV2 combines with J gene TRBJ1-2; possible D gene TRBD1, 5 bases. This CDR3 region has 14 residues. Per the germline V gene, CDR1 is SNHLY and CDR2 is FYNNEI. The V and J ends lost 3 bases and 7 bases respectively, with 15 bases between them. Full variable domain (rest looked up from reference TRBV2 and TRBJ1-2): EPEVTQTPSHQVTQMGQEVILRCVPISNHLYFYWYRQILGQKVEFLVSFYNNEISEKSEIFDDQFSVERPDGSNFTLKIRSTKLEDSAMYFCASSDLGFRGGYTFGSGTRLTVV.

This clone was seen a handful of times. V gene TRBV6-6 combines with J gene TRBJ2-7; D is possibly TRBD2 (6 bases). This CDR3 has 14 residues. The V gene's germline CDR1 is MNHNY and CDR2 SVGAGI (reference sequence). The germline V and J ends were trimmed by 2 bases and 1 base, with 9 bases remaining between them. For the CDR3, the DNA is TGTGCCAGCAGTTACACGGCGGGATCCTACGAGCAGTACTTC. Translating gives CASSYTAGSYEQYF.

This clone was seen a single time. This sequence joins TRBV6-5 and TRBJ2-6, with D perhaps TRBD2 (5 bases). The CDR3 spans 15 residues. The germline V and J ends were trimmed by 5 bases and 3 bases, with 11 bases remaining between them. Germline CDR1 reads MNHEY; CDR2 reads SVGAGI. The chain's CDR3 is CASSSDRGGANVLTF. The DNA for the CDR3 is TGTGCCAGCAGTAGCGACCGGGGTGGGGCCAACGTCCTGACTTTC.

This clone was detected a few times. The CDR3 nucleotides are TGTGCCAGCAGGTTCCACGGGGGGTGGAACACCGGGGAGCTGTTTTTT. Protein: CASRFHGGWNTGELFF. V usage is TRBV2 and J usage is TRBJ2-2; TRBD2 matches 7 bases. There are 16 residues in the CDR3. The ends lost 6 bases at V and 1 base at J; junction bases unmatched: 8. Germline CDR1 is SNHLY and CDR2 is FYNNEI.

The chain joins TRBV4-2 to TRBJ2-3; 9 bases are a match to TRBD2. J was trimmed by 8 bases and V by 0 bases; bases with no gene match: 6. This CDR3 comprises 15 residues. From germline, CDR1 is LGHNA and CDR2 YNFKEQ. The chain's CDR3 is CASSQDRNSGGTQYF. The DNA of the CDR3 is TGTGCCAGCAGCCAAGATCGGAATAGCGGGGGTACGCAGTATTTT.

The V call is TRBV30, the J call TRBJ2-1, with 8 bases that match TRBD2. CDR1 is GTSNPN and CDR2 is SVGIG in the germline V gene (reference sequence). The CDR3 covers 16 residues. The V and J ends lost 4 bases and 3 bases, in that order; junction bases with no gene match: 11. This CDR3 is CAWTLAAGEFYNEQFF. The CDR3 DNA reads TGTGCCTGGACCTTAGCAGCGGGGGAGTTCTACAATGAGCAGTTCTTC.

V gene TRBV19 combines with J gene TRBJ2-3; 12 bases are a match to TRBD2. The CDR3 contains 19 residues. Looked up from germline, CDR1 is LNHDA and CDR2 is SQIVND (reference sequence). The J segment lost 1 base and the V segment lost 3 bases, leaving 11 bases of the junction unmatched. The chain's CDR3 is CASSILYPTSGSRTDTQYF. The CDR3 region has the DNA TGTGCCAGTAGTATTTTGTACCCGACTAGCGGGAGCCGCACAGATACGCAGTATTTT. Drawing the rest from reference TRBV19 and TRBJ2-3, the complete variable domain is DGGITQSPKYLFRKEGQNVTLSCEQNLNHDAMYWYRQDPGQGLRLIYYSQIVNDFQKGDIAEGYSVSREKKESFPLTVTSAQKNPTAFYLCASSILYPTSGSRTDTQYFGPGTRLTVL.

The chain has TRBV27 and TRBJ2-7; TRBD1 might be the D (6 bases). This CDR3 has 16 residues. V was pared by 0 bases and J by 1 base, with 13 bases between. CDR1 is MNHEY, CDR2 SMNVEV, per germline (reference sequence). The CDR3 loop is CASSLSSGDTSYEQYF. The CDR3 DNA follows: TGTGCCAGCAGTTTATCATCAGGGGATACTTCCTACGAGCAGTACTTC.